This TCR beta chain is drawn from a study of immune reconstitution after stem cell transplant in scleroderma (dated by TCRdb to about 2017). Turning to this clonotype: It lacks a known antigen. The record has no base qualities; no much larger clone is one base away.

CDR1 LNHNV and CDR2 YYDKDF were looked up in the germline V gene (reference sequence). The CDR3 runs 15 residues from the cysteine to the phenylalanine. CDR3 DNA is the only sequence kept; it has 45 bases, read in frame from the first base. Trimmed from V: 1 base; trimmed from J: 2 bases; junction bases lacking a gene match: 3. Receptors were amplified or captured by RT-PCR. Sequencing relied on an Illumina MiSeq. TCRdb redid the processing of the public reads, applying fastp at Q25 and MiXCR, and retained in-frame beta chains. CDR3 protein duplicates are merged, each entry listing the most common genes and DNA. This sample is represented by roughly 5,000 distinct CDR3 sequences; approximately 8.5% of them were singletons. Approximately 3.8% of the sample goes to the ten largest clones.

The specimen was taken before or after autologous hematopoietic stem cell transplantation (not recorded which). This chain joins TRBV15 to TRBJ2-7, with 9 bases in between that match TRBD1. The TCR originated in a male donor with systemic sclerosis. CDR3 protein: CATSRVQGAPYEQYF. The base sequence is TGTGCCACCAGCAGAGTACAGGGGGCACCCTACGAGCAGTACTTC.